This entry concerns a single TCR beta chain. No antigen is known for it. Per-base quality was not reported, and no clone a single base away is much larger than it. The entry originates in a study of CD8+ T cells in alopecia areata (dated by TCRdb to between 2017 and 2018). General notes on the study: The treated patients, all with moderate-to-severe alopecia areata, were enrolled in an open-label pilot trial of oral tofacitinib given at 5 to 10 mg twice daily. Tofacitinib was given for 6 to 18 months, followed by 6 months of follow-up off drug to assess delayed response and recurrence. Disease severity in treated patients was measured with the SALT score, which quantifies the percentage of affected scalp surface area. In both human patients and the C3H/HeJ mouse model, the study applied high-throughput TCRbeta sequencing to look at T cell clonal expansion in alopecia areata. In humans, TCRbeta sequencing was performed on scalp tissue and on sorted CD4+ and CD8+ peripheral blood T cells from healthy controls and from patients with patchy or totalis/universalis alopecia areata. Patients on tofacitinib were biopsied at baseline and after 4 and 24 weeks of treatment, and several of the patients also had a later scalp biopsy. Scalp clonality was compared across normal scalp (n=4), patchy alopecia areata scalp (n=8), and alopecia totalis/universalis scalp (n=8). The RNA source kit depended on sample type: the PAXgene miRNA kit for fixed scalp, the miRNeasy kit for PBMCs, and the RNeasy kit for mouse skin. TCRbeta CDR3 regions were amplified by immunoSEQ multiplex PCR with 35 Vbeta forward and 13 Jbeta reverse primers.

The library was obtained by the immunoSEQ multiplex PCR assay. RNA was extracted from all samples and reverse transcribed into cDNA, which served as template for TCR sequencing. First-strand cDNA was synthesized with SuperScript III using a 2:1 mix of oligo-dT and random hexamers. A synthetic immune receptor repertoire was used to assess amplification bias, and residual bias was removed computationally. The authors processed their data as follows. After raw reads were preprocessed to remove errors, the CDR3 was defined following IMGT conventions as running from the conserved cysteine to phenylalanine. Clonality was computed as 1 minus the Shannon entropy, with the entropy normalized by log2 of the number of productive unique TCRs. Whether each scalp clone was CD4 or CD8 was inferred by checking scalp TCRbeta sequences against the CD4 and CD8 repertoires from sorted blood. This is the immuneACCESS table as TCRdb keeps it, with only in-frame sequences that have V and J called. A part of the clones is gone; compared with another copy, unresolved V genes explain less than half, and the rest is unexplained. D and trimming were read from the DNA, whereas the V and J calls and clone size are those reported in that table. Recorded for this sample are over 100,000 clones; around 53% of them occurred a single time. Roughly 0.5% of the sample comes from the top ten.

Study-level results and caveats: Tofacitinib significantly lowered scalp clonality and the number of expanded CD8+ clones among the top 100 scalp clones. Compared with normal scalp, lesional scalp had higher clonality and more expanded CD8+ clones, particularly in alopecia totalis/universalis, a pattern that suggests antigenic drive. Scalp TCR repertoire analysis is complicated because resident alphabeta T cells in normal human skin are also sequenced, whereas mouse skin is dominated by gammadelta T cells. Because the treated cohort was small and had just a single nonresponder, larger studies are needed to establish links between baseline CD8+ expansion and response. Shared TCR sequences between patients were less evident than in mice, which may be partly attributable to HLA diversity in the patient population. During tofacitinib treatment, many expanded lesional clones remained in scalp and blood, and this persistence may partly explain relapse after treatment is stopped.

Sample time point, as interpreted from the label and publication: around 29 days on oral tofacitinib. This specimen's treatment or condition label, interpreted: oral pan-JAK inhibitor, 5-10 mg twice daily. From alopecia areata patients, peripheral blood was collected along with lesional scalp punch biopsies. PBMCs were isolated by density centrifugation and stained for CD3, CD4 and CD8, after which CD4+ and CD8+ T cells were sorted on a FACSAria. V is clipped by 0 bases and J by 7 bases, and the sequence between their germline boundaries is 9 bases long. The CDR3, from cysteine to phenylalanine, totals 13 residues. Just the 39-base CDR3 DNA is kept, in frame starting at base 1. CDR1 SEHNR and CDR2 FQNEAQ are derived from the germline V gene (reference sequence).

The specimen comprised CD4+ T cells sorted from blood, sampled at week 4, from a patient treated with tofacitinib. The chain employs TRBV7-9 and TRBJ1-1; 5 matching bases give a weak D call of TRBD1. This TCR came from a human donor with alopecia areata. The sequenced DNA: TGTGCCAGCAGCTTAGCCCAGACAGATGAAGCTTTCTTT. Its translation is CASSLAQTDEAFF.